The clone carrying this T cell receptor (beta chain) was seen just once. Its specificity is unknown. Per the germline V gene, CDR1 is MNHNS and CDR2 is SASEGT. V was pared by 0 bases and J by 2 bases, with 8 bases between. This CDR3 spans 15 amino acids. Built from TCR beta cDNA, the libraries had unique molecular identifiers in them. TCRdb passed the PCR reads through MiXCR, listing each CDR3 protein once. The table lists almost 700,000 distinct CDR3 sequences, approximately 59% of them singletons, with about 11% in the top ten. This entry comes from a study of post-analysis software for immune sequencing data. Regarding the study as a whole: Patients used roughly five TRBV segments, including TRBV5-6, TRBV5-1 and TRBV20-1, more often than controls.

Sequences were obtained from blood. The TCR sequence derives from a girl between 2 and 10 years old with multiple sclerosis. The chain links TRBV6-1 to TRBJ2-4; D may be TRBD1 (5 bases). The CDR3 is CASSEASGTKNIQYF. CDR3 in DNA: TGTGCCAGCAGTGAAGCGTCAGGGACCAAAAACATTCAGTACTTC.